These 10 T cell receptor beta chains were all obtained from the same sample, sequenced in a study of cytomegalovirus exposure and HLA in healthy donors. The protocol was immunoSEQ multiplex PCR, while the TCRdb copy is restricted to in-frame clones and leaves out a portion. The data show over 150,000 clones, with approximately 86% seen just once and 2% to 2.5% held by the top ten. The sequenced material came from PBMCs. The receptors come from a woman under 30 in good health and CMV-seronegative.

This CDR3 reads CASSLDRENNEQFF. Written as DNA, the CDR3 is TGTGCCAGCAGCCTAGACAGGGAGAACAATGAGCAGTTCTTC. This chain uses TRBV7-3 with TRBJ2-1; 7 positions agree with TRBD1. Trimming took 5 bases from V and 5 from J; bases not matched to a gene: 6. The germline gives CDR1 SGHTA, CDR2 FQGTGA. The CDR3 length is 14 residues.

The V call is TRBV28, the J call TRBJ1-2, with D uncertain. Germline CDR1 MDHEN, CDR2 SYDVKM. V was shortened by 2 bases and J by 4 bases, with 11 bases between the two germline ends. The CDR3 runs to 14 residues. The CDR3 is CASSLDPGTYGYTF. The CDR3 coding sequence is TGTGCCAGCAGTTTAGACCCAGGAACCTATGGCTACACCTTC.

This rearrangement joins TRBV6-5 to TRBJ2-7, with D possibly TRBD1 on 6 matching bases. The V and J ends lost 5 bases and 0 bases respectively, with 14 bases between them. This CDR3 contains 15 residues. Germline-derived CDR1 and CDR2 are MNHEY and SVGAGI. In DNA form, the CDR3 reads TGTGCCAGCAGTGGGACATTCCTCAGCTCCTACGAGCAGTACTTC. Translated: CASSGTFLSSYEQYF.

This clone was recorded a few times. The chain employs TRBV7-3 and TRBJ1-1; D unresolved. With 2 bases removed from V and 1 base from J, the gap between germline ends came to 8 bases. The CDR3 spans 14 residues. The germline V gene encodes CDR1 SGHTA and CDR2 FQGTGA. CDR3 coding DNA: TGTGCCAGCAGCTTAGGAGGGCAGAACACTGAAGCTTTCTTT. It codes for CASSLGGQNTEAFF.

The chain couples TRBV18 to TRBJ2-1; the match to TRBD1 covers 8 bases. The V gene end was trimmed by 4 bases and the J gene end by 6 bases; junction bases not matched to a gene: 5. CDR1 and CDR2 (germline): KGHSH, LQKENI. This CDR3 contains 14 residues. CDR3 loop: CASSHGQGGNEQFF. In DNA, the CDR3 is TGTGCCAGCTCACACGGACAGGGTGGCAATGAGCAGTTCTTC.

The rearrangement links TRBV5-1 to TRBJ2-7; unclear D gene. In germline, CDR1 is SGHRS, CDR2 YFSETQ. This CDR3 comprises 14 residues. V gave up 0 bases and J gave up 1 base, with 8 bases separating them. CDR3 bases: TGCGCCAGCAGCTTGGGGCTTCAATCCTACGAGCAGTACTTC. The encoded protein is CASSLGLQSYEQYF.

The rearrangement joins TRBV5-1 to TRBJ1-1; no reliable D call. The CDR3 extends over 13 amino acids. Germline CDR1 is SGHRS and CDR2 is YFSETQ. Trimming cost V 4 bases and J 0 bases, with 7 bases left between them. CDR3 amino acids: CASSAGMNTEAFF. For the CDR3, the DNA is TGCGCCAGCAGCGCGGGGATGAACACTGAAGCTTTCTTT.

This clone has a handful of counts. The chain combines TRBV4-2 with TRBJ1-3; 8 bases are a match to TRBD1. The V gene end was trimmed by 0 bases and the J gene end by 3 bases; junction bases not matched to a gene: 4. The length of the CDR3 is 16 residues. Germline CDR1 and CDR2: LGHNA and YNFKEQ. The CDR3 DNA sequence: TGTGCCAGCAGCCAAGAGGTGGGGACAGGTGGAAACACCATATATTTT. Its protein is CASSQEVGTGGNTIYF.

The chain combines TRBV5-1 with TRBJ2-5; TRBD1 agrees at 7 bases. With 4 bases clipped from V and 4 bases from J, the junction kept 10 bases outside the gene matches. Germline CDR1 is SGHRS and CDR2 is YFSETQ. The CDR3 loop spans 15 amino acids. The CDR3 region has the DNA TGCGCCAGCAGCCGTTCGGGACAGATGGGAGAGACCCAGTACTTC. This translates into CASSRSGQMGETQYF.

The chain has TRBV30 and TRBJ1-2; D uncertain. Germline V CDR1 and CDR2: GTSNPN, SVGIG (reference sequence). The CDR3 runs 13 residues. V gave up 1 base and J gave up 7 bases, with 13 bases separating them. CDR3 protein: CAWSAEGWGGYTF. CDR3 bases: TGTGCCTGGAGTGCAGAGGGCTGGGGTGGCTACACCTTC.